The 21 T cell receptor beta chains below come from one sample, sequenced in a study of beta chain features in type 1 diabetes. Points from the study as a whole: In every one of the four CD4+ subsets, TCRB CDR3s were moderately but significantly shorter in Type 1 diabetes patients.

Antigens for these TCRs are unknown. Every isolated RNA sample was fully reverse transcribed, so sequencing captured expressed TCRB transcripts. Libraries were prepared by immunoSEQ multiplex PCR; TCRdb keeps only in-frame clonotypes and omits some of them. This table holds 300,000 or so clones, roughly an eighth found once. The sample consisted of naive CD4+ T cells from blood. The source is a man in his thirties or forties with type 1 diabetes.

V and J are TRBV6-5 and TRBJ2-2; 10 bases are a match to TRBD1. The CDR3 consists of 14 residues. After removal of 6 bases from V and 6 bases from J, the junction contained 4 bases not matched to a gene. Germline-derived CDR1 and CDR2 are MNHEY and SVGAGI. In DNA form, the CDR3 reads TGTGCCAGCAGGGACAGGGGGAATGCCGGGGAGCTGTTTTTT. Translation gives CASRDRGNAGELFF.

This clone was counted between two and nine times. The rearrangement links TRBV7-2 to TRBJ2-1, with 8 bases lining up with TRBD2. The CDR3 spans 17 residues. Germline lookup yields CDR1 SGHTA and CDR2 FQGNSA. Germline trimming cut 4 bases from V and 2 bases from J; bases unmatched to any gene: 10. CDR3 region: CASSSRLASSTYNEQFF. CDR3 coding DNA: TGTGCCAGCAGCTCCCGACTAGCGTCGTCTACCTACAATGAGCAGTTCTTC.

This CDR3 is CASSLPGTGIDEQYF. CDR3 DNA: TGTGCCAGCAGCTTACCCGGGACAGGTATCGACGAGCAGTACTTC. The chain joins TRBV7-2 to TRBJ2-7; TRBD1 aligns across 8 bases. Germline CDR1 SGHTA, CDR2 FQGNSA. This CDR3 is built from 15 residues. J was trimmed by 5 bases and V by 2 bases; bases with no gene match: 8.

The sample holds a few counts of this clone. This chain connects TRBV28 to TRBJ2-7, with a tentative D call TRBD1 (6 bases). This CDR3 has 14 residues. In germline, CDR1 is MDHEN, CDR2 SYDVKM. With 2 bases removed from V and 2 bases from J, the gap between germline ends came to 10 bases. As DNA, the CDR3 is TGTGCCAGCAGTTTAGTTACAGGGACCTACGAGCAGTACTTC. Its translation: CASSLVTGTYEQYF.

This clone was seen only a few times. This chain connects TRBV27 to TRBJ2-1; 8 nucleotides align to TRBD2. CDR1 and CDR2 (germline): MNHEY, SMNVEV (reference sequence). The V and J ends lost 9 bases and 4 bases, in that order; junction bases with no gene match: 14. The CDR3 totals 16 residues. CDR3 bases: TGTGCCAGTAGTACCCTAAGCGGGAGAGTATACAATGAGCAGTTCTTC. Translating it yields CASSTLSGRVYNEQFF.

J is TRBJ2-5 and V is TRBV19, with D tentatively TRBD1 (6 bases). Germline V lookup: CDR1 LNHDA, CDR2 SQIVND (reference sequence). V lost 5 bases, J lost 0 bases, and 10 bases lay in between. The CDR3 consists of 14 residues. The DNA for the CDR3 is TGTGCCAGTAGTGGCTGGGACAACCAAGAGACCCAGTACTTC. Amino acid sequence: CASSGWDNQETQYF. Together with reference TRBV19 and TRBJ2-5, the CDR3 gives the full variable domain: DGGITQSPKYLFRKEGQNVTLSCEQNLNHDAMYWYRQDPGQGLRLIYYSQIVNDFQKGDIAEGYSVSREKKESFPLTVTSAQKNPTAFYLCASSGWDNQETQYFGPGTRLLVL.

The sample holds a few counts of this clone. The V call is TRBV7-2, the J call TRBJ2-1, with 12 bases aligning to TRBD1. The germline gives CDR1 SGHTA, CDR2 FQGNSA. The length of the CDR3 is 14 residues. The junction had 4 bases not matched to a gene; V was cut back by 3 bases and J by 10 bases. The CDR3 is CASSLGTGGREQFF. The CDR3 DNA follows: TGTGCCAGCAGCTTGGGGACAGGGGGCAGGGAGCAGTTCTTC.

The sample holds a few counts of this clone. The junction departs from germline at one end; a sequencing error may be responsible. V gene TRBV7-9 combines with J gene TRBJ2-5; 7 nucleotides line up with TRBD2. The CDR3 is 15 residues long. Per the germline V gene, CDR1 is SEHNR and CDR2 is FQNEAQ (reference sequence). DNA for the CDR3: TGTGCCAGCAGCCTAGCGGTCGGGGTGGGGGAGACCCAGTACTTC. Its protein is CASSLAVGVGETQYF. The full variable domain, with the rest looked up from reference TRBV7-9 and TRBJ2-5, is DTGVSQNPRHKITKRGQNVTFRCDPISEHNRLYWYRQTLGQGPEFLTYFQNEAQLEKSRLLSDRFSAERPKGSFSTLEIQRTEQGDSAMYLCASSLAVGVGETQYFGPGTRLLVL.

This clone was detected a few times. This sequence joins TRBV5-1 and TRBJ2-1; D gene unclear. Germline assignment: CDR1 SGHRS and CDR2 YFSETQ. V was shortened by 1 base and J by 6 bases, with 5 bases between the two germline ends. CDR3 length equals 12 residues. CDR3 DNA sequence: TGCGCCAGCAGCTTGAACGGCAATGAGCAGTTCTTC. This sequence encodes CASSLNGNEQFF.

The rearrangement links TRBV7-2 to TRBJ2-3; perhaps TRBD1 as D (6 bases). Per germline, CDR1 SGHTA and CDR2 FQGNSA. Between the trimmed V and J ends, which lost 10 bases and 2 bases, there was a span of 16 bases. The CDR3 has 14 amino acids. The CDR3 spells CAKKRQGTTDTQYF. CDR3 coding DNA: TGTGCCAAAAAACGGCAGGGGACCACAGATACGCAGTATTTT.

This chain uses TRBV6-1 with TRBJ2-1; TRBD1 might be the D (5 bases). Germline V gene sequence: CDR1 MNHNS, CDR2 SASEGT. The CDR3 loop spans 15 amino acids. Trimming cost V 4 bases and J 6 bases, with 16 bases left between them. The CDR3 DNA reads TGTGCCAGCAGTGGCGGCAGGGTTGGTTCCAATGAGCAGTTCTTC. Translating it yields CASSGGRVGSNEQFF.

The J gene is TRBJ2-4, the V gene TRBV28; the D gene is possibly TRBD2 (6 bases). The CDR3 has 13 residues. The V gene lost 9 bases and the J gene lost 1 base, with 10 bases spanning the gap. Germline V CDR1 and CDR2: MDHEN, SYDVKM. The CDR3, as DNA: TGTGCCAGTCGACGGGGGGCCAAAAACATTCAGTACTTC. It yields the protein CASRRGAKNIQYF.

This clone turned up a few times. CDR3: CASSTGWREKLFF. The CDR3 DNA reads TGTGCCAGCAGCACGGGGTGGCGGGAAAAACTGTTTTTT. V usage is TRBV7-2 and J usage is TRBJ1-4; D ambiguous. The ends were cut back, 5 bases at V and 8 bases at J, with 12 bases in the middle. The CDR3 length is 13 residues. Germline CDR1 and CDR2: SGHTA and FQGNSA.

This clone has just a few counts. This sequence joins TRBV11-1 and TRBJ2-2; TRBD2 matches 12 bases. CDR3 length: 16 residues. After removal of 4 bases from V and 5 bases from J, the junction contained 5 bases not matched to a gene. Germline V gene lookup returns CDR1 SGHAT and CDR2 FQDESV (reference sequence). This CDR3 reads CASSWETSGRTGELFF. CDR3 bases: TGTGCCAGCAGCTGGGAGACTAGCGGGAGAACCGGGGAGCTGTTTTTT.

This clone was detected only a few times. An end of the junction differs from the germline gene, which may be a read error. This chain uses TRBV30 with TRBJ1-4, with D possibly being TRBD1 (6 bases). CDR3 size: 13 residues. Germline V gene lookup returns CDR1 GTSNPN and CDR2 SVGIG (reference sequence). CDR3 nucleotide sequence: TGTGCCTGGAGCCCGACAATCCTAGGACAGCCCTCTTTT. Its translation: CAWSPTILGQPSF.

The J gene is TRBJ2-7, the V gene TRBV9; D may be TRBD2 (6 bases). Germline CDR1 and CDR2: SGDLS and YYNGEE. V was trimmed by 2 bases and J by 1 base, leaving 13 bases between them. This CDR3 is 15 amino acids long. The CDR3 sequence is CASSVSGTQSYEQYF. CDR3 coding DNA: TGTGCCAGCAGCGTCTCCGGGACTCAGTCCTACGAGCAGTACTTC.

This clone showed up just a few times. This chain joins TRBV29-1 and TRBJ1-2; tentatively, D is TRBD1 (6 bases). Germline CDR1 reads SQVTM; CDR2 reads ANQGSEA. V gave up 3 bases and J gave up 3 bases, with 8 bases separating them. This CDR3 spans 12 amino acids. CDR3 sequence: CSVDRGDYGYTF. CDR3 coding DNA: TGCAGCGTTGACAGGGGCGACTATGGCTACACCTTC.

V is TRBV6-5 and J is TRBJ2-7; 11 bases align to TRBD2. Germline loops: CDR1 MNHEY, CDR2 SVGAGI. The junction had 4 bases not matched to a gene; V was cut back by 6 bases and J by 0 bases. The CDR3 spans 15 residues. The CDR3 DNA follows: TGTGCCAGCAGCCTCACTAGCGGGAGCTCCTACGAGCAGTACTTC. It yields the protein CASSLTSGSSYEQYF.

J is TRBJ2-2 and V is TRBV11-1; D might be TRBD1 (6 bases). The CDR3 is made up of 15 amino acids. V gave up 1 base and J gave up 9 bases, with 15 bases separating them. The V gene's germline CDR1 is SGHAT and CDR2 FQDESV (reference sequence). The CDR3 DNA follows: TGTGCCAGCAGCTTAGTCGCAGGGGTGACCCGGGAGCTGTTTTTT. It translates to CASSLVAGVTRELFF.

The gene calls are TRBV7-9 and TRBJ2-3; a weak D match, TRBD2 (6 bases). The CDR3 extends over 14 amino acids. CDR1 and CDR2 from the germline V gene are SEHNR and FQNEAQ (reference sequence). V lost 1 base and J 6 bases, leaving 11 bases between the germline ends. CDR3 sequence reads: CASSLVGSGDTQYF. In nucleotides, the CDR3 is TGTGCCAGCAGCTTAGTCGGGAGCGGTGATACGCAGTATTTT.

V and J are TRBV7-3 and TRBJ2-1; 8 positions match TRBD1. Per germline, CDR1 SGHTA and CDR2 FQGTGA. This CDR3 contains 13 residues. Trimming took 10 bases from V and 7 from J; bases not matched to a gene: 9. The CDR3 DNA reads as TGTGCCACAGGGCAGGGGGCCTTAAATGAGCAGTTCTTC. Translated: CATGQGALNEQFF. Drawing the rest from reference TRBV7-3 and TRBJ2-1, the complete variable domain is GAGVSQTPSNKVTEKGKYVELRCDPISGHTALYWYRQSLGQGPEFLIYFQGTGAADDSGLPNDRFFAVRPEGSVSTLKIQRTERGDSAVYLCATGQGALNEQFFGPGTRLTVL.